This TCR beta chain was profiled in a study of shared clonotypes between healthy human individuals. The wider study: Participating donors consisted of two women and a few men aged 18 to 49. CD4 naive cells filled three plates per donor, CD4 memory three, CD8 naive two and CD8 memory one.

Deep-level running was used for the assay. Generated by immunoSEQ multiplex PCR, the TCRdb table keeps only in-frame clones and is missing some. The repertoire has over 1.4 million clones, approximately 97% of them found once; the top ten carry roughly 1.2%. Findings and caveats of the study: Sampling included only blood; tissue repertoires likely differ.

The CDR3 extends over 19 amino acids. The germline gives CDR1 MGHRA, CDR2 YSYEKL. The germline V and J ends were trimmed by 5 bases and 12 bases, with 32 bases remaining between them. This clone was seen a single time. Its antigen is unknown. The sequence was collected from a man aged 30 to 39 in good health. The V gene is TRBV4-1, the J gene TRBJ2-6, with D perhaps TRBD1 (6 bases). The sequenced material came from naive CD4+ T cells sorted from blood. Documented subset: CD45RA+ positively selected. The CDR3 here is CASSDRDTIILGIGAVLTF. CDR3 in DNA: TGCGCCAGCAGCGACCGGGACACAATAATCCTCGGAATAGGTGCCGTCCTGACTTTC.